Sequencing of this T cell receptor beta chain was carried out in a study of T cell responses to AZD1222 COVID-19 vaccine. Study-level points and caveats: Two AZD1222 administrations were followed by greater Spike-specific TCR breadth and depth. Repertoires were obtained only post-peak T cell response.

The repertoire was sequenced with immunoSEQ multiplex PCR; TCRdb's copy has only in-frame clones and lacks some. The data show 100,000 to 150,000 clones, with about 89% seen just once and approximately 7.1% held by the top ten. This clone was picked up one time. What it binds is unknown. Pooling covered second doses at about 4 or about 12 weeks. Trimming took off 5 bases at V and 5 bases at J, with 21 bases between the two ends. Looked up from germline, CDR1 is SNHLY and CDR2 is FYNNEI. The CDR3 is made up of 16 amino acids. The V call is TRBV2, the J call TRBJ1-1; a weak D match, TRBD1 (5 bases). The input for sequencing was peripheral blood, taken 28 days after the second AZD1222 dose. This receptor was obtained from an adult who received the AZD1222 COVID-19 vaccine. CDR3: CASSFPQAGVGTEAFF. CDR3 nucleotide sequence: TGTGCCAGCAGTTTCCCACAGGCGGGGGTTGGGACTGAAGCTTTCTTT.